This T cell receptor (beta chain) stems from a study of blood T cell repertoires in COVID-19. About the study: PBMCs, B-cell-depleted T cells, or T cells were the source of the cDNA or gDNA that made up the material.

The germline gives CDR1 SGDLS, CDR2 YYNGEE. The CDR3 covers 17 residues. The junction had 5 bases not matched to a gene; V was cut back by 0 bases and J by 2 bases. Study processing details: The assay estimated nucleated cells by amplifying reference gene primers. Repertoires were generated with immunoSEQ multiplex PCR, while TCRdb's copy carries only in-frame clones and drops some. The D gene and trimming were derived from the DNA, and the V and J assignments and clone size from that table. The table lists 250,000 or so clones, 80% to 90% of them singletons. This clone came up once. Material: PBMCs or T cells enriched from blood (not recorded which). This TCR was sampled from a woman between 40 and 55 years old who had been exposed to COVID-19. The rearrangement uses TRBV9 and TRBJ2-1; the match to TRBD2 covers 10 bases. The CDR3 nucleotides are TGTGCCAGCAGCGTAGCGTGGACTAGCGGCCCCTACAATGAGCAGTTCTTC. Amino acids: CASSVAWTSGPYNEQFF.